This TCR beta chain was profiled in a study of prognosis after radiotherapy for stage I lung cancer. In the study overall: Patients (under 14 men, a handful of women) were aged about 53 to 95, median approximately 74 years. SBRT radiotherapy used 3 to 5 fractions and a biologically effective dose of at least 100 Gy. Study observations and caveats: Lower Shannon entropy after stereotactic body radiation therapy was observed in patients who went on to develop distant metastases. The question of whether the expanded TCR clones were tumor-specific was not determined.

This CDR3 is built from 13 residues. The V gene's germline CDR1 is KGHDR and CDR2 SFDVKD. Trimming cost V 3 bases and J 5 bases; bases outside gene matches: 0. The genomic DNA TCR beta CDR3 region underwent two rounds of multiplex PCR. Specific primers for each TRBV and TRBJ gene were what first-round PCR used. Each CDR3 protein is one row after TCRdb ran MiXCR on the multiplex PCR reads. The sample records 25,000 to 35,000 distinct CDR3 sequences, roughly 52% being singletons. By proportion, this clonotype is medium-sized. Its antigen remains unidentified. The V call is TRBV24-1, the J call TRBJ2-1; 7 nucleotides align to TRBD2. The sequences come from PBMCs, collected before or after stereotactic body radiation therapy (not recorded which). The sequence derives from a donor aged 50 or older with non-small cell lung cancer. The chain's CDR3 is CATSDGGDNEQFF. In DNA form, the CDR3 reads TGTGCCACCAGTGATGGGGGGGACAATGAGCAGTTCTTC.